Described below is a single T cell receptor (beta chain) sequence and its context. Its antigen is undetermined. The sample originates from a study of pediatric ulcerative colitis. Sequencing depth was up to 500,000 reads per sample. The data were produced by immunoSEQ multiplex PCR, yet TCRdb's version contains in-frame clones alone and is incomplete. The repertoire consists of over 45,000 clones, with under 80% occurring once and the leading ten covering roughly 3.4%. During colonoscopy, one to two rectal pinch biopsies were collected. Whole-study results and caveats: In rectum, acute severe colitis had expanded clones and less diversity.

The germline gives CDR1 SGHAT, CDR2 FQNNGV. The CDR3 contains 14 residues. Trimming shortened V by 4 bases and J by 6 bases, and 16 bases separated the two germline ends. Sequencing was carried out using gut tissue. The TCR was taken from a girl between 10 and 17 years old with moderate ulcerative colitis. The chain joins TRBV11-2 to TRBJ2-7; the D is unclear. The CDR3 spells CASSSPISAAEQYF. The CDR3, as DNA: TGTGCCAGCAGCTCCCCGATATCGGCCGCCGAGCAGTACTTC.